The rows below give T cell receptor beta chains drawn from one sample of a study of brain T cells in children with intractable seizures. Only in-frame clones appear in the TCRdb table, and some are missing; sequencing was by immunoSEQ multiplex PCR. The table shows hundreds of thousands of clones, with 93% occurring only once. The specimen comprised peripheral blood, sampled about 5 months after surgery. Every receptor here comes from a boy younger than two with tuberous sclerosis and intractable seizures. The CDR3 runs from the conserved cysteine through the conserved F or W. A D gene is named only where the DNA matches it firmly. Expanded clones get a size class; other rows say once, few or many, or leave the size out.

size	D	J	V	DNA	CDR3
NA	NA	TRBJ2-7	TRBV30	TGTGCCTGGAGGGAACTTTACGAGCAGTACTTC	CAWRELYEQYF
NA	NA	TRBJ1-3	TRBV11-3	TGTGCCAACCCGGCTCCTAGACGAGGGCCGGTAAACACCATATATTTT	CANPAPRRGPVNTIYF
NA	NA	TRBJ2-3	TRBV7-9	TGTGCCAGCAGCTTATTTGGGTGGACACGGGAGAAAGTAGTAGATACGCAGTATTTT	CASSLFGWTREKVVDTQYF
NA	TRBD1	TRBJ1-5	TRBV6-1	TGTGCCAGCAGTGCGGTCAGGGGGCGGGTCGGCAATCAGCCCCAGCATTTT	CASSAVRGRVGNQPQHF
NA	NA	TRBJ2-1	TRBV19	TGTGCCAGTAGTCCCAGGGGCAAAAATGAGCAGTTCTTC	CASSPRGKNEQFF
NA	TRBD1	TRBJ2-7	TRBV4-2	TGTGCCAGCAGCCAATCCCCGGGACAGATGACGAGCCCAACCTACGAGCAGTACTTC	CASSQSPGQMTSPTYEQYF
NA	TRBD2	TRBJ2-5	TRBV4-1	TGCGCCAGCAGCCAAGGACCGACTAGCGGGAGGCAGACCCAGTACTTC	CASSQGPTSGRQTQYF
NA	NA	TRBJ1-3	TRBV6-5	TGTGCCAGCAATGGAGGAGGCTCTGGAAACACCATATATTTT	CASNGGGSGNTIYF
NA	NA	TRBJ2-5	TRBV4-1	TGCGCCAGCAGCTATGAGACGGAGTGGGAGACCCAGTACTTC	CASSYETEWETQYF
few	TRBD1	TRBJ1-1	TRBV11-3	TGTGCCGACAGGGTAATAGGGAACACTGAAGCTTTCTTT	CADRVIGNTEAFF